These 24 T cell receptor beta chains originate from one sample sequenced in a study of blood T cell repertoires in COVID-19. The protocol was immunoSEQ multiplex PCR, while the TCRdb copy is restricted to in-frame clones and leaves out a portion. The sample carries 150,000 to 200,000 clones, roughly 88% recorded once. Material for sequencing was PBMCs or T cells enriched from blood (not recorded which). The receptors come from a woman aged 18-29 years who had recovered from COVID-19.

This clone was seen a handful of times. This chain joins TRBV7-6 and TRBJ1-1; D is undetermined. Germline CDR1 and CDR2: SGHVS and FNYEAQ. The ends were cut back, 5 bases at V and 2 bases at J, with 12 bases in the middle. This CDR3 region has 14 residues. This CDR3 reads CASSPRPTNTEAFF. The CDR3 DNA follows: TGTGCCAGCAGCCCCCGACCGACTAACACTGAAGCTTTCTTT.

Notes on this clone: Other nucleotide sequences from this sample produce the same CDR3. The rearrangement links TRBV10-2 to TRBJ1-3; D uncertain. This CDR3 spans 14 amino acids. Germline CDR1 WSHSY, CDR2 SAAADI. The V end lost 6 bases, the J end lost 0 bases, and 9 bases lay between the germline ends. CDR3 DNA: TGCGCCAGCAGCGCGCGGGACTCTGGAAACACCATATATTTT. Translated, it gives CASSARDSGNTIYF.

CDR3 sequence reads: CASSLGQGAYGYGYTF. The CDR3 bases are TGTGCCAGCAGCTTGGGACAGGGGGCATATGGCTATGGCTACACCTTC. The V gene is TRBV11-2, the J gene TRBJ1-2; 12 bases are a match to TRBD1. The CDR3 sequence is 16 residues long. With 3 bases clipped from V and 4 bases from J, the junction kept 6 bases outside the gene matches. Germline CDR1 SGHAT, CDR2 FQNNGV.

The rearrangement uses TRBV21-1 and TRBJ2-7; the table gives TRBD1 as D, unverified against the DNA. TRBV21-1 is labeled a pseudogene. The CDR3 totals 14 residues. The CDR3 is CASSKGGQVREQYF. The CDR3 coding sequence is TGTGCCAGCAGCAAAGGGGGACAGGTTCGCGAGCAGTACTTC.

The chain recombines TRBV5-4 with TRBJ2-3; D is uncertain. From germline, CDR1 is SGHNT and CDR2 YYREEE (reference sequence). The CDR3 is made up of 13 amino acids. The V gene lost 4 bases and the J gene lost 2 bases, with 8 bases spanning the gap. The CDR3: CASSLPSTDTQYF. Here the CDR3 DNA reads TGTGCCAGCAGCCTCCCGTCCACAGATACGCAGTATTTT.

The chain links TRBV7-2 to TRBJ1-1, with D hard to call. The CDR3 has 14 residues. Per germline, CDR1 SGHTA and CDR2 FQGNSA. Trimming removed 5 bases from V and 0 bases from J, with 10 bases in between. The CDR3 protein is CASSATQMNTEAFF. CDR3 nucleotides: TGTGCCAGCAGCGCGACACAGATGAACACTGAAGCTTTCTTT.

The CDR3: CASSLVQGLYEQYF. The CDR3 DNA reads TGTGCCAGCAGCTTAGTGCAGGGGCTATACGAGCAGTACTTC. The chain uses TRBV7-2 and TRBJ2-7; D perhaps matches TRBD1 (6 bases). The CDR3 contains 14 residues. Germline-derived CDR1 and CDR2 are SGHTA and FQGNSA. V gave up 1 base and J gave up 4 bases, with 11 bases separating them.

The V gene is TRBV6-4, the J gene TRBJ1-1; the D gene is possibly TRBD1 (5 bases). CDR1 is MRHNA, CDR2 SNTAGT, per germline. The CDR3 sequence is 15 residues long. V was pared by 4 bases and J by 4 bases, with 16 bases between. The CDR3 spells CASSVSGTPGTEAFF. The CDR3 nucleotides are TGTGCCAGCAGTGTTTCAGGGACTCCGGGCACTGAAGCTTTCTTT.

The chain employs TRBV5-1 and TRBJ1-5; D gene ambiguous. Germline V gene sequence: CDR1 SGHRS, CDR2 YFSETQ. Trimming took off 4 bases at V and 2 bases at J, with 7 bases between the two ends. This CDR3 is 13 amino acids long. The CDR3 loop reads CASSPTGNQPQHF. CDR3 nucleotide sequence: TGCGCCAGCAGCCCCACTGGCAATCAGCCCCAGCATTTT.

The chain links TRBV28 to TRBJ1-4; no reliable D call. From germline, CDR1 is MDHEN and CDR2 SYDVKM. The CDR3 is made up of 15 amino acids. V lost 5 bases and J lost 7, with 17 bases in between. CDR3 nucleotide sequence: TGTGCCAGCAGTCGAACGACCGGCACGGGTGAAAAACTGTTTTTT. Its protein product is CASSRTTGTGEKLFF.

The rearrangement joins TRBV7-9 to TRBJ2-2, with TRBD2 matching over 7 bases. With 4 bases clipped from V and 0 bases from J, the junction kept 8 bases outside the gene matches. Looked up from germline, CDR1 is SEHNR and CDR2 is FQNEAQ (reference sequence). CDR3 length equals 17 residues. DNA for the CDR3: TGTGCCAGCAGCTACGGGGAGGGGTTCGCGAACACCGGGGAGCTGTTTTTT. Its protein is CASSYGEGFANTGELFF.

The chain has TRBV9 and TRBJ2-1, with 12 bases that match TRBD2. CDR1 is SGDLS, CDR2 YYNGEE, per germline. CDR3 size: 16 residues. The V segment lost 3 bases and the J segment 8 bases; nucleotides outside the gene matches: 9. CDR3: CASSAPSGRALDEQFF. CDR3 nucleotide sequence: TGTGCCAGCAGCGCCCCTAGCGGGAGGGCCCTCGATGAGCAGTTCTTC.

The J gene is TRBJ2-3, the V gene TRBV5-4; TRBD2 matches at 8 bases. CDR3 length equals 15 residues. V lost 4 bases to trimming and J lost 6 bases; unmatched junction nucleotides: 10. The germline CDR1 and CDR2 sequences are SGHNT and YYREEE (reference sequence). The CDR3 reads CASSPAGASSDTQYF. DNA for the CDR3: TGTGCCAGCAGCCCAGCGGGGGCTTCGTCCGATACGCAGTATTTT.

This clone was detected only once. This sequence joins TRBV4-1 and TRBJ1-1; maybe TRBD1 (5 bases). Germline-derived CDR1 and CDR2 are MGHRA and YSYEKL. This CDR3 has 15 residues. With 0 bases removed from V and 5 bases from J, the gap between germline ends came to 13 bases. The DNA for the CDR3 is TGCGCCAGCAGCCAAGATCCCAGGGTGGAAACTGAAGCTTTCTTT. Amino acid sequence: CASSQDPRVETEAFF.

The rearrangement joins TRBV18 to TRBJ2-5; D is unclear. Trimming pared 3 bases from V and 5 bases from J, leaving 10 bases between. This CDR3 comprises 13 residues. Germline CDR1 is KGHSH and CDR2 is LQKENI. CDR3 DNA sequence: TGTGCCAGCTCACCGGAGAGGTTCGAGACCCAGTACTTC. Translation gives CASSPERFETQYF.

The chain combines TRBV6-5 with TRBJ2-7; D remains unclear. CDR3 size: 13 residues. CDR1 is MNHEY, CDR2 SVGAGI, per germline. With 0 bases removed from V and 7 bases from J, the gap between germline ends came to 10 bases. CDR3 in DNA: TGTGCCAGCAGTTACTCCACTTTGCGGGAGCAGTACTTC. Translation gives CASSYSTLREQYF.

The chain is built from TRBV5-1 and TRBJ2-1; D is unresolved. Trimming left V 5 bases short and J 5 bases short, with 14 bases between. CDR1 and CDR2 (germline): SGHRS, YFSETQ. The CDR3 contains 14 residues. CDR3 loop: CASSLLPYHNEQFF. The CDR3 nucleotides are TGCGCCAGCAGTTTGTTGCCCTACCACAATGAGCAGTTCTTC.

The J gene is TRBJ2-7, the V gene TRBV6-5; 9 nucleotides match TRBD1. CDR3 size: 15 residues. Per germline, CDR1 MNHEY and CDR2 SVGAGI. The V segment lost 6 bases and the J segment 2 bases; nucleotides outside the gene matches: 8. The CDR3, as DNA: TGTGCCAGCAGCCTTTACGGGACAGGGACCTACGAGCAGTACTTC. Translating gives CASSLYGTGTYEQYF.

The chain has TRBV28 and TRBJ1-2; D unresolved. This CDR3 region has 12 residues. CDR1 and CDR2 from the germline V gene are MDHEN and SYDVKM. The V end lost 8 bases, the J end lost 6 bases, and 13 bases lay between the germline ends. CDR3 protein: CASFVGGDGYTF. The CDR3 nucleotides read TGTGCCAGCTTTGTGGGCGGGGATGGCTACACCTTC.

This chain connects TRBV9 to TRBJ2-2; possibly TRBD1 for D (6 bases). The ends were cut back, 4 bases at V and 0 bases at J, with 13 bases in the middle. This CDR3 is 16 amino acids long. In germline, CDR1 is SGDLS, CDR2 YYNGEE. In nucleotides, the CDR3 is TGTGCCAGCAGCCGCGCTGGGGGCGCGAACACCGGGGAGCTGTTTTTT. Translating it yields CASSRAGGANTGELFF.

The sample holds one count of this clone. The chain employs TRBV24-1 and TRBJ2-2; 10 bases match TRBD1. Looked up from germline, CDR1 is KGHDR and CDR2 is SFDVKD. The CDR3 loop spans 17 amino acids. Trimming at V came to 1 base and at J to 4 bases, leaving 5 bases not matched to a gene. The CDR3 DNA follows: TGTGCCACCAGTGATTTTCTCGGGACAGGGGCCACCGGGGAGCTGTTTTTT. It is translated as CATSDFLGTGATGELFF.

This clone occurred a few times. The chain couples TRBV6-2 or TRBV6-3 to TRBJ2-7; 7 bases map to TRBD1. This CDR3 contains 14 residues. CDR1 is MNHEY and CDR2 is SVGEGT in the germline V gene. J was trimmed by 2 bases and V by 2 bases; bases with no gene match: 3. DNA for the CDR3: TGTGCCAGCAGTTACGAGGGGGCCCCCTACGAGCAGTACTTC. Translating it yields CASSYEGAPYEQYF.

The chain joins TRBV28 to TRBJ1-5; 7 bases fit TRBD1. The V segment lost 6 bases and the J segment 6 bases; nucleotides outside the gene matches: 8. The CDR3 covers 14 residues. Per the germline V gene, CDR1 is MDHEN and CDR2 is SYDVKM. As DNA, the CDR3 is TGTGCCAGCAGCCCAAGACAGGGTAGTCAGCCCCAGCATTTT. Its protein product is CASSPRQGSQPQHF.

This clone was found once. J is TRBJ2-7 and V is TRBV2; D may be TRBD2 (6 bases). The ends were cut back, 7 bases at V and 1 base at J, with 8 bases in the middle. This CDR3 spans 12 amino acids. The germline V gene encodes CDR1 SNHLY and CDR2 FYNNEI. CDR3 amino acids: CASTRESYEQYF. The CDR3 nucleotides are TGTGCCAGCACTCGGGAGTCCTACGAGCAGTACTTC.